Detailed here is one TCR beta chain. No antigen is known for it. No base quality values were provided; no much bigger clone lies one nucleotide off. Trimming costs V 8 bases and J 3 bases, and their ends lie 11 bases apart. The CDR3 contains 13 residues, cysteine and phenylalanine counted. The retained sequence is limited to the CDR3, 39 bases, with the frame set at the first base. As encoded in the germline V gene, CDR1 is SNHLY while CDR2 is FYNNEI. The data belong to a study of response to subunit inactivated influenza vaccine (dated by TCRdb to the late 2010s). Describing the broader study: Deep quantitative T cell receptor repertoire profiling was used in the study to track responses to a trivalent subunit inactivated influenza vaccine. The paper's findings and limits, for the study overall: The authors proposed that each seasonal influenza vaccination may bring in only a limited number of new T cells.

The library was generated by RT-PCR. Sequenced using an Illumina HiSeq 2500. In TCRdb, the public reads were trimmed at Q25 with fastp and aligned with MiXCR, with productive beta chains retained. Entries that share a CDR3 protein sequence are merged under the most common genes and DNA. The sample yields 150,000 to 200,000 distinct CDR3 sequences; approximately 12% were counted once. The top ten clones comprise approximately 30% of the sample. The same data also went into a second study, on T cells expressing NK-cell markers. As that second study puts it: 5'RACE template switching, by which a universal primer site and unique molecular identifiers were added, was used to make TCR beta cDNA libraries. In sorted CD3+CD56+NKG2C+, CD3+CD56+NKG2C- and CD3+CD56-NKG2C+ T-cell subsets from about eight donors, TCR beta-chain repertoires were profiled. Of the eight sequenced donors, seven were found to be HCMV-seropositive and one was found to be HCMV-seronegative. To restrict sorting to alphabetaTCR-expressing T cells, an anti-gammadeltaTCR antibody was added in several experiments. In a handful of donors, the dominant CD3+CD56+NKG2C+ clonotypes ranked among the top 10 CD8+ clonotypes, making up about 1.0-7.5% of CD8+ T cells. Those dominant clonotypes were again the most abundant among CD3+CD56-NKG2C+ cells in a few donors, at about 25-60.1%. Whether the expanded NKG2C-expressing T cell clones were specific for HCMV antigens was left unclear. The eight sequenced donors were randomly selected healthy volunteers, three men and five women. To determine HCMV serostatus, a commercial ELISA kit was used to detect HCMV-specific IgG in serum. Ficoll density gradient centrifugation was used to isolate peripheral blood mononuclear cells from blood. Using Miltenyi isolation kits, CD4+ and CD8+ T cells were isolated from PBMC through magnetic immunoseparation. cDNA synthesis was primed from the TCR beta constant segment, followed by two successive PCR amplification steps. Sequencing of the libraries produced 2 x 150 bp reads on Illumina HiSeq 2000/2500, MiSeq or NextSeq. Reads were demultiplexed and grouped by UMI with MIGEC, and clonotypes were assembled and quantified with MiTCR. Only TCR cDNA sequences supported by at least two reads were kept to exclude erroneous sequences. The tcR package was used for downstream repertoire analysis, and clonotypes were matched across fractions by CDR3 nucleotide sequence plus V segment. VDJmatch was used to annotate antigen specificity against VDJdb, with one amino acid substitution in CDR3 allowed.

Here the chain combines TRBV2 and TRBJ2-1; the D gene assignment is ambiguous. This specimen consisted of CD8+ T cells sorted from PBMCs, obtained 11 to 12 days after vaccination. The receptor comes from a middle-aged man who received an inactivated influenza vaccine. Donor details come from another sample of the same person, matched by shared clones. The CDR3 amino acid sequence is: CASRDILYNEQFF. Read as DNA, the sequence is TGTGCCAGCCGCGACATTCTCTACAATGAGCAGTTCTTC.